This T cell receptor beta chain came from a study of radiotherapy plus CTLA-4 blockade in lung cancer. As for the study in general: Patients showed objective responses in roughly 19% of cases and disease control in 30% to 40%. Broader study findings: Interferon-beta and early blood T cell clone dynamics reportedly predicted response best. Clones derived from tumor TCRs expanded in blood after radiotherapy plus ipilimumab.

In this sample, this clone turned up once. Its cognate antigen is unknown. This table comes from immunoSEQ multiplex PCR, and its TCRdb copy is limited to in-frame clones, with some not included. The sample holds 20,000 to 30,000 clones, about four fifths seen once. Each patient with chemo-refractory metastatic non-small-cell lung cancer was treated with focal radiation plus CTLA-4 blockade using ipilimumab. The CDR3 consists of 13 residues. Germline V gene data show CDR1 as SGHNT and CDR2 as YYREEE (reference sequence). Trimming stripped 0 bases from V and 2 bases from J, with 5 bases between. The rearrangement joins TRBV5-4 to TRBJ2-5; TRBD1 is a possible D gene (5 bases). The sequences come from peripheral blood, collected from a patient treated with radiotherapy plus ipilimumab. This receptor was identified in a human donor with non-small cell lung cancer that progressed on radiotherapy plus ipilimumab. Here the CDR3 reads CASSLDRQETQYF. For the CDR3, the DNA is TGTGCCAGCAGCTTGGACAGGCAAGAGACCCAGTACTTC.